A single sample gave rise to the 25 T cell receptor beta chains below, sequenced in a study. TCRdb reanalysed the 5' RACE reads using MiXCR and keeps one entry per CDR3 protein. The table shows some 10,000 distinct CDR3 sequences, with 60% occurring only once. The sample comprised tumor-infiltrating memory CD4+ T cells sorted from the breast tumor. Described subset: memory CD4+ T cells, CD4+CD45RO+CD25-. The receptors were sampled from a female donor with breast cancer.

The rearrangement uses TRBV5-1 and TRBJ2-3; 7 nucleotides line up with TRBD2. Germline CDR1 reads SGHRS; CDR2 reads YFSETQ. The CDR3 is 16 residues long. V lost 4 bases and J lost 1; bases outside the gene matches: 9. The CDR3: CASSPVEGGGTDTQYF. The CDR3 bases are TGCGCCAGCAGCCCCGTAGAGGGAGGGGGCACAGATACGCAGTATTTT.

This chain connects TRBV6-1 to TRBJ1-1; maybe TRBD1 (6 bases). The germline gives CDR1 MNHNS, CDR2 SASEGT. The CDR3 loop spans 13 amino acids. V was trimmed by 3 bases and J by 11 bases, leaving 16 bases between them. The CDR3 reads CASSEDRDIRAFF. In DNA, the CDR3 is TGTGCCAGCAGTGAGGACCGGGACATTAGGGCTTTCTTT.

The rearrangement joins TRBV7-9 to TRBJ1-1, with 7 positions matching TRBD1. This CDR3 contains 16 residues. V shed 3 bases and J 4 bases; nucleotides not matched to a gene: 11. In germline, CDR1 is SEHNR, CDR2 FQNEAQ (reference sequence). CDR3 sequence: CASSFFQGGFRTEAFF. DNA of the CDR3: TGTGCCAGCAGCTTCTTTCAGGGGGGTTTTCGCACTGAAGCTTTCTTT.

This clonotype was counted between two and nine times. This chain connects TRBV4-3 to TRBJ2-7, with TRBD2 identical over 10 bases. Germline V gene lookup returns CDR1 LGHNA and CDR2 YSLEER. The CDR3 runs 15 residues. Trimming cost V 1 base and J 3 bases; bases outside gene matches: 3. In nucleotides, the CDR3 is TGCGCCAGCAGCCAAGGGACTAGCGGATACTACGAGCAGTACTTC. Protein product: CASSQGTSGYYEQYF.

The J gene is TRBJ1-2, the V gene TRBV6-1; the D gene is possibly TRBD1 (5 bases). CDR3 length: 13 amino acids. V was clipped by 5 bases and J by 2 bases, with 9 bases between them. In germline, CDR1 is MNHNS, CDR2 SASEGT. CDR3 nucleotides: TGTGCCAGCAGTCCCCGGGACAACTATGGCTACACCTTC. Translated: CASSPRDNYGYTF.

The rearrangement links TRBV20-1 to TRBJ1-5; D perhaps matches TRBD1 (5 bases). Germline values: CDR1 DFQATT, CDR2 SNEGSKA (reference sequence). The V gene lost 6 bases and the J gene lost 6 bases, with 6 bases spanning the gap. The CDR3 loop spans 10 amino acids. The CDR3 DNA reads as TGCAGTGCCCAGGGTCAGCCCCAGCATTTT. Translated, it gives CSAQGQPQHF.

This clonotype was observed a single time. The chain carries TRBV15 and TRBJ2-1; 9 bases fit TRBD1. The germline CDR1 and CDR2 sequences are LNHNV and YYDKDF (reference sequence). Trimming at V came to 3 bases and at J to 8 bases, leaving 14 bases not matched to a gene. The CDR3 has 17 amino acids. The CDR3 DNA follows: TGTGCCACCAGCAGGATTAACCGGGACAGGGATGGACATGAGCAGTTCTTC. Its protein product is CATSRINRDRDGHEQFF.

In regard to this clonotype: One end of the junction fails to match germline, which may point to a read error. The genes are TRBV7-2 and TRBJ1-6; tentatively, D is TRBD1 (5 bases). The CDR3 contains 12 residues. CDR1 SGHTA and CDR2 FQGNSA come from the germline V gene. CDR3 in DNA: TGTGCCAGCAGCCAGATGGGGCACAACCTGTCGTTT. The encoded protein is CASSQMGHNLSF.

In its sample, this clonotype ranks as medium-sized. J is TRBJ2-3 and V is TRBV7-2; no reliable D call. The CDR3 is 13 residues long. Germline CDR1 reads SGHTA; CDR2 reads FQGNSA. The V and J ends lost 1 base and 7 bases respectively, with 9 bases between them. The CDR3 loop reads CASSLEALNTQYF. The CDR3 nucleotides are TGTGCCAGCAGCTTAGAGGCCCTAAATACGCAGTATTTT.

This clonotype was detected only once. Compared with germline, one end of the junction differs, possibly owing to a read error. The chain has TRBV5-1 and TRBJ2-1; possible D gene TRBD1, 6 bases. Germline CDR1 and CDR2: SGHRS and YFSETQ. CDR3 length: 15 residues. CDR3 bases: TGCGCCAGCAGCTTGGCCGCAGGGGTACGCAATGAGCAGCTCTTC. Its protein product is CASSLAAGVRNEQLF.

This clonotype was observed a handful of times. The chain carries TRBV12-3 or TRBV12-4 and TRBJ1-3, with unresolved D. V was cut by 5 bases and J by 9 bases, with 8 bases left in between. This CDR3 contains 11 residues. The CDR3 bases are TGTGCCAGCAGTCTTAAAGGCACCATATATTTT. The encoded protein is CASSLKGTIYF.

The V and J genes are TRBV7-2 and TRBJ1-5; D remains ambiguous. The V gene's germline CDR1 is SGHTA and CDR2 FQGNSA. Trimming cost V 1 base and J 5 bases, with 9 bases left between them. There are 14 residues in the CDR3. The CDR3 bases are TGTGCCAGCAGCTTAGTCCGTGCAGATCAGCCCCAGCATTTT. Its translation is CASSLVRADQPQHF.

This chain uses TRBV20-1 with TRBJ2-7; TRBD2 agrees at 9 bases. This CDR3 contains 12 residues. The ends lost 6 bases at V and 2 bases at J; junction bases unmatched: 2. CDR1 and CDR2 (germline): DFQATT, SNEGSKA (reference sequence). CDR3 sequence: CSAKREAYEQYF. The CDR3 DNA follows: TGCAGTGCAAAGCGGGAGGCCTACGAGCAGTACTTC.

The chain couples TRBV20-1 to TRBJ2-1, with TRBD2 matching 15 bases. Germline CDR1 is DFQATT and CDR2 is SNEGSKA (reference sequence). The CDR3 is 14 residues long. V shed 5 bases and J 6 bases; nucleotides not matched to a gene: 2. Here the CDR3 DNA reads TGCAGTGCTGGGACTAGCGGGAGGACCAATGAGCAGTTCTTC. Translating it yields CSAGTSGRTNEQFF.

This clonotype was detected a few times. The chain employs TRBV6-2 or TRBV6-3 and TRBJ2-1; 9 nucleotides line up with TRBD2. Germline V gives CDR1 MNHEY, CDR2 SVGEGT. J lost 8 bases, V lost 7 bases, and 6 bases had no gene match. CDR3 size: 13 residues. CDR3 nucleotide sequence: TGTGCCAGCAAGTTCCTAGCGGGATATGAGCAGTTCTTC. Translation gives CASKFLAGYEQFF.

A single count supports this clonotype. V and J are TRBV19 and TRBJ2-2; 7 bases fit TRBD1. The CDR3 length is 15 residues. Germline V gene sequence: CDR1 LNHDA, CDR2 SQIVND (reference sequence). The junction had 6 bases not matched to a gene; V was cut back by 7 bases and J by 1 base. The CDR3 reads CASTRQGMNTGELFF. The CDR3 DNA reads TGTGCCAGTACCAGACAGGGTATGAACACCGGGGAGCTGTTTTTT. Based on the CDR3 plus reference TRBV19 and TRBJ2-2, the full variable domain is DGGITQSPKYLFRKEGQNVTLSCEQNLNHDAMYWYRQDPGQGLRLIYYSQIVNDFQKGDIAEGYSVSREKKESFPLTVTSAQKNPTAFYLCASTRQGMNTGELFFGEGSRLTVL.

Of note for this clonotype: The germline gene is not matched at one end of the junction; a read error may be the cause. V gene TRBV6-5 combines with J gene TRBJ2-7; D perhaps matches TRBD2 (5 bases). This CDR3 contains 15 residues. From germline, CDR1 is MNHEY and CDR2 SVGAGI. In nucleotides, the CDR3 is TGTGCCAGCAGTTACTCCCAGCAGGATGACTACGGGCAGTACTTC. Its protein product is CASSYSQQDDYGQYF.

The V gene is TRBV7-9, the J gene TRBJ2-5, with D perhaps matching TRBD1 or TRBD2 (5 bases each). Germline CDR1 SEHNR, CDR2 FQNEAQ (reference sequence). This CDR3 spans 14 amino acids. The V end lost 10 bases, the J end lost 2 bases, and 17 bases lay between the germline ends. For the CDR3, the DNA is TGTGCCACCTCCCCCGGGGCCCAGCAAGAGACCCAGTACTTC. Residues: CATSPGAQQETQYF.

As for this clonotype: A clone one base away is much larger, so this may be a read error. The chain carries TRBV7-3 and TRBJ2-2; D is unclear. Germline values: CDR1 SGHTA, CDR2 FQGTGA. The CDR3 loop spans 12 amino acids. V was shortened by 2 bases and J by 4 bases, with 2 bases between the two germline ends. The CDR3 nucleotides are TGTGCCAGCAGCTTAGCCACCGGGGAGCTGTTTTTT. Protein: CASSLATGELFF.

The V and J genes are TRBV7-2 and TRBJ2-5; the D is unclear. The CDR3 extends over 13 amino acids. CDR1 is SGHTA, CDR2 FQGNSA, per germline. Trimming pared 5 bases from V and 2 bases from J, leaving 9 bases between. CDR3 residues: CASSPAVQETQYF. The CDR3 DNA is TGTGCCAGCAGCCCAGCAGTACAAGAGACCCAGTACTTC.

The chain links TRBV9 to TRBJ1-2; maybe TRBD1 (6 bases). Between the trimmed V and J ends, which lost 0 bases and 8 bases, there was a span of 8 bases. CDR3 length: 12 residues. In germline, CDR1 is SGDLS, CDR2 YYNGEE. CDR3 sequence: CASSVDRAGYTF. CDR3 DNA sequence: TGTGCCAGCAGCGTAGACAGGGCGGGCTACACCTTC.

This clonotype was found a few times. The chain joins TRBV5-5 to TRBJ1-2; 7 bases map to TRBD1. V gave up 3 bases and J gave up 3 bases; unmatched junction bases: 11. Germline V gene data show CDR1 as SGHKS and CDR2 as YYEKEE (reference sequence). This CDR3 spans 16 amino acids. CDR3 loop: CASSSRVGQRDYGYTF. The CDR3 region has the DNA TGTGCCAGCAGCTCTCGGGTGGGACAGAGAGACTATGGCTACACCTTC.

CDR3 amino acids: CASTPRQGLNTEAFF. The CDR3 nucleotides read TGTGCCAGTACCCCACGGCAGGGCCTGAACACTGAAGCTTTCTTT. V is TRBV19 and J is TRBJ1-1; a possible D gene is TRBD1 (5 bases). CDR3 length equals 15 residues. V shed 7 bases and J shed 0 bases, with 15 bases lying between them. Germline CDR1 is LNHDA and CDR2 is SQIVND (reference sequence).

The chain has TRBV15 and TRBJ2-7; the D gene is possibly TRBD1 (5 bases). This CDR3 contains 15 residues. V lost 4 bases and J 2 bases, leaving 15 bases between the germline ends. Germline CDR1 LNHNV, CDR2 YYDKDF (reference sequence). The CDR3, as DNA: TGTGCCACCAGCAAGTTACAGGAAGGGCCCTACGAGCAGTACTTC. Translation: CATSKLQEGPYEQYF.

The chain couples TRBV6-5 to TRBJ1-1; possible D gene TRBD1, 5 bases. This CDR3 spans 14 amino acids. V was trimmed by 4 bases and J by 4 bases, leaving 13 bases between them. CDR1 and CDR2 from the germline V gene are MNHEY and SVGAGI. The CDR3 here is CASSSIGGATEAFF. The CDR3 DNA reads as TGTGCCAGCAGTTCTATCGGAGGGGCCACTGAAGCTTTCTTT.